These 28 T cell receptor beta chains came from one sample sequenced in a study of cytomegalovirus exposure and HLA in healthy donors. The protocol was immunoSEQ multiplex PCR, while the TCRdb copy is restricted to in-frame clones and leaves out a portion. Of 150,000 to 200,000 clones listed, approximately 78% are singletons. Sequencing was done on a sample of PBMCs. The source of these receptors is a woman in her 30s in good health and CMV-seronegative.

The chain carries TRBV6-1 and TRBJ2-3, with D possibly TRBD2 on 5 matching bases. The CDR3 is made up of 11 amino acids. V lost 8 bases and J 7 bases, leaving 10 bases between the germline ends. Germline lookup yields CDR1 MNHNS and CDR2 SASEGT. The CDR3 loop reads CASLRGHTQYF. The CDR3 nucleotides are TGTGCCAGCCTCCGAGGGCATACGCAGTATTTT.

The chain recombines TRBV6-5 with TRBJ1-4; D is uncertain. This CDR3 spans 16 amino acids. The germline V gene has CDR1 MNHEY and CDR2 SVGAGI. Trimming removed 2 bases at V and 3 bases at J, with 13 bases between. The CDR3 nucleotides read TGTGCCAGCAGTTACACCCTCCGAACAGCTAATGAAAAACTGTTTTTT. Translation: CASSYTLRTANEKLFF.

V is TRBV19 and J is TRBJ1-2, with D perhaps matching TRBD1 (6 bases). Germline-derived CDR1 and CDR2 are LNHDA and SQIVND (reference sequence). V was shortened by 7 bases and J by 0 bases, with 12 bases between the two germline ends. The CDR3 runs to 14 residues. The CDR3 sequence: CASIGGRTNYGYTF. Here the CDR3 DNA reads TGTGCCAGTATAGGGGGACGGACTAACTATGGCTACACCTTC.

The CDR3 region is CASSFGQGDYYGYTF. CDR3 nucleotide sequence: TGCGCCAGCAGCTTCGGACAGGGGGATTACTATGGCTACACCTTC. This rearrangement joins TRBV5-1 to TRBJ1-2; the match to TRBD1 covers 10 bases. The CDR3 consists of 15 residues. With V trimmed by 2 bases and J by 3 bases, 4 bases remained unmatched. Germline CDR1 and CDR2: SGHRS and YFSETQ.

This sequence joins TRBV4-1 and TRBJ1-1; 12 bases match TRBD1. This CDR3 comprises 17 residues. V shed 4 bases, J shed 2 bases, and the junction held 8 bases outside the gene matches. The germline gives CDR1 MGHRA, CDR2 YSYEKL. CDR3 region: CASSRDRDRGRNTEAFF. The CDR3, as DNA: TGCGCCAGCAGCCGCGACCGGGACAGGGGGCGTAACACTGAAGCTTTCTTT.

V and J are TRBV5-1 and TRBJ2-5; 12 nucleotides line up with TRBD2. Germline CDR1 reads SGHRS; CDR2 reads YFSETQ. The CDR3 is 17 amino acids. V lost 2 bases to trimming and J lost 5 bases; unmatched junction nucleotides: 10. The chain's CDR3 is CASSFGLAGSRWETQYF. In nucleotides, the CDR3 is TGCGCCAGCAGCTTCGGACTAGCGGGGAGTCGATGGGAGACCCAGTACTTC. Full variable domain (rest looked up from reference TRBV5-1 and TRBJ2-5): KAGVTQTPRYLIKTRGQQVTLSCSPISGHRSVSWYQQTPGQGLQFLFEYFSETQRNKGNFPGRFSGRQFSNSRSEMNVSTLELGDSALYLCASSFGLAGSRWETQYFGPGTRLLVL.

This clone was seen once. This sequence joins TRBV11-2 and TRBJ1-1; tentatively, D is TRBD1 (5 bases). The ends were cut back, 4 bases at V and 4 bases at J, with 13 bases in the middle. The CDR3 sequence is 14 residues long. Looked up from germline, CDR1 is SGHAT and CDR2 is FQNNGV. In nucleotides, the CDR3 is TGTGCCAGCAGCTCCAGGGTGGCGAGCACTGAAGCTTTCTTT. Amino acids: CASSSRVASTEAFF.

This clone appeared a few times. The V and J genes are TRBV7-2 and TRBJ1-5, with D unclear. V lost 6 bases and J 6 bases, leaving 9 bases between the germline ends. CDR1 and CDR2 (germline): SGHTA, FQGNSA. CDR3 length: 12 residues. The CDR3 DNA is TGTGCCAGCAGTTCTGCTACTCAGCCCCAGCATTTT. This sequence encodes CASSSATQPQHF. Full variable domain (rest looked up from reference TRBV7-2 and TRBJ1-5): GAGVSQSPSNKVTEKGKDVELRCDPISGHTALYWYRQSLGQGLEFLIYFQGNSAPDKSGLPSDRFSAERTGGSVSTLTIQRTQQEDSAVYLCASSSATQPQHFGDGTRLSIL.

Regarding this clone: This same CDR3 is encoded by further DNA sequences in the sample. This sequence joins TRBV27 and TRBJ2-5; the match to TRBD2 covers 10 bases. Germline values: CDR1 MNHEY, CDR2 SMNVEV (reference sequence). There are 15 residues in the CDR3. J gave up 2 bases and V 1 base, and 1 base lay outside the gene matches. This chain's CDR3 is CASSLLAGGQETQYF. DNA for the CDR3: TGTGCCAGCAGTTTATTAGCGGGGGGACAAGAGACCCAGTACTTC.

The J gene is TRBJ2-1, the V gene TRBV5-1, with TRBD2 matching 8 bases. V lost 4 bases and J lost 4; bases outside the gene matches: 7. Germline CDR1 is SGHRS and CDR2 is YFSETQ. This CDR3 spans 15 amino acids. The CDR3 sequence: CASSPRAGDYNEQFF. In nucleotides, the CDR3 is TGCGCCAGCAGCCCCCGAGCGGGGGATTACAATGAGCAGTTCTTC.

This chain links TRBV20-1 with TRBJ1-3, with D unclear. Trimming cost V 6 bases and J 9 bases, with 12 bases left between them. The CDR3 length is 11 residues. CDR1 and CDR2 (germline): DFQATT, SNEGSKA (reference sequence). For the CDR3, the DNA is TGCAGTGCCCGCGCGGGATCCACCATATATTTT. Translated: CSARAGSTIYF.

The chain has TRBV6-1 and TRBJ1-2; D is uncertain. Between the trimmed V and J ends, which lost 2 bases and 2 bases, there was a span of 9 bases. Germline assignment: CDR1 MNHNS and CDR2 SASEGT. The CDR3 sequence is 14 residues long. The DNA of the CDR3 is TGTGCCAGCAGTGAATTTGGCAGAAACTATGGCTACACCTTC. Its protein is CASSEFGRNYGYTF.

The J gene is TRBJ1-2, the V gene TRBV29-1, with D tentatively TRBD1 (5 bases). V was trimmed by 5 bases and J by 5 bases, leaving 24 bases between them. CDR3 length: 16 amino acids. CDR1 SQVTM and CDR2 ANQGSEA come from the germline V gene. The CDR3 protein is CSVLSGGSNYAYGYTF. DNA of the CDR3: TGCAGCGTTCTCTCCGGGGGTTCCAATTACGCTTATGGCTACACCTTC.

The gene calls are TRBV7-2 and TRBJ1-4, with D possibly TRBD1 on 6 matching bases. The CDR3 contains 16 residues. V was pared by 3 bases and J by 11 bases, with 22 bases between. The germline V gene encodes CDR1 SGHTA and CDR2 FQGNSA. The CDR3 loop is CASSLGPPGTTAKLFF. The CDR3 nucleotides read TGTGCCAGCAGCTTGGGCCCTCCAGGGACAACAGCTAAACTGTTTTTT.

This sequence joins TRBV25-1 and TRBJ1-1, with TRBD1 matching over 7 bases. Trimming cost V 7 bases and J 1 base; bases outside gene matches: 9. CDR3 length: 15 residues. Per germline, CDR1 MGHDK and CDR2 SYGVNS. The CDR3 sequence is CASTKVGTENTEAFF. The CDR3 region has the DNA TGTGCCAGCACTAAAGTAGGGACAGAGAACACTGAAGCTTTCTTT.

V usage is TRBV5-1 and J usage is TRBJ1-4, with unresolved D. V was trimmed by 4 bases and J by 3 bases, leaving 13 bases between them. Germline CDR1 and CDR2: SGHRS and YFSETQ. The CDR3 length is 15 residues. CDR3 coding DNA: TGCGCCAGCAGCGTGAAGCCCCCTCCTAATGAAAAACTGTTTTTT. Its protein product is CASSVKPPPNEKLFF. The whole variable domain, remainder taken from reference TRBV5-1 and TRBJ1-4, is KAGVTQTPRYLIKTRGQQVTLSCSPISGHRSVSWYQQTPGQGLQFLFEYFSETQRNKGNFPGRFSGRQFSNSRSEMNVSTLELGDSALYLCASSVKPPPNEKLFFGSGTQLSVL.

In its sample, this clone was seen once. The chain carries TRBV11-2 and TRBJ1-2; TRBD1 agrees at 9 bases. Trimming took 1 base from V and 7 from J; bases not matched to a gene: 10. The CDR3 has 16 amino acids. Germline V gives CDR1 SGHAT, CDR2 FQNNGV. The CDR3 sequence is CASSLGITGGAFGYTF. The CDR3 nucleotides are TGTGCCAGCAGCTTAGGGATTACAGGGGGCGCGTTTGGCTACACCTTC. The whole variable domain, remainder taken from reference TRBV11-2 and TRBJ1-2, is EAGVAQSPRYKIIEKRQSVAFWCNPISGHATLYWYQQILGQGPKLLIQFQNNGVVDDSQLPKDRFSAERLKGVDSTLKIQPAKLEDSAVYLCASSLGITGGAFGYTFGSGTRLTVV.

The genes are TRBV29-1 and TRBJ2-7; a weak D match, TRBD1 (6 bases). The germline V gene encodes CDR1 SQVTM and CDR2 ANQGSEA. V gave up 5 bases and J gave up 4 bases, with 9 bases separating them. The CDR3 spans 11 residues. The DNA of the CDR3 is TGCAGCGTTCAGGGGCTATACGAGCAGTACTTC. Translation: CSVQGLYEQYF.

The rearrangement uses TRBV5-1 and TRBJ1-2; D is unclear. Germline lookup yields CDR1 SGHRS and CDR2 YFSETQ. V lost 3 bases and J lost 1, with 16 bases in between. There are 16 residues in the CDR3. CDR3 residues: CASSSQGREFNYGYTF. The DNA of the CDR3 is TGCGCCAGCAGCTCCCAAGGGAGGGAATTTAACTATGGCTACACCTTC.

The V call is TRBV20-1, the J call TRBJ1-2; D ambiguous. Germline V CDR1 and CDR2: DFQATT, SNEGSKA (reference sequence). The CDR3 loop spans 11 amino acids. V shed 6 bases and J shed 8 bases, with 13 bases lying between them. The CDR3 sequence is CSAPARRGYTF. The CDR3 DNA is TGCAGTGCCCCGGCCAGGAGGGGCTACACCTTC.

The chain links TRBV30 to TRBJ2-3; TRBD2 matches 8 bases. Germline values: CDR1 GTSNPN, CDR2 SVGIG (reference sequence). The CDR3 contains 14 residues. With 6 bases clipped from V and 0 bases from J, the junction kept 5 bases outside the gene matches. CDR3 protein: CACLASGSTDTQYF. Here the CDR3 DNA reads TGTGCCTGTTTGGCTAGCGGGAGCACAGATACGCAGTATTTT.

CDR3 amino acids: CASSVSGDTYEQYF. The CDR3 DNA reads as TGTGCCAGCAGCGTTAGTGGGGACACCTACGAGCAGTACTTC. The chain uses TRBV9 and TRBJ2-7; a weak D match, TRBD1 (6 bases). This CDR3 has 14 amino acids. V gave up 2 bases and J gave up 2 bases, with 11 bases separating them. CDR1 SGDLS and CDR2 YYNGEE come from the germline V gene.

The chain recombines TRBV4-1 with TRBJ2-7, with 9 bases aligning to TRBD1. The ends lost 2 bases at V and 6 bases at J; junction bases unmatched: 8. Looked up from germline, CDR1 is MGHRA and CDR2 is YSYEKL. The CDR3 spans 15 residues. CDR3: CASSQTGGAFGEQYF. CDR3 in DNA: TGCGCCAGCAGCCAAACAGGGGGCGCGTTCGGCGAGCAGTACTTC.

The chain couples TRBV5-1 to TRBJ1-2; TRBD1 might be the D (5 bases). The CDR3 extends over 15 amino acids. V dropped 3 bases and J dropped 3 bases, with 15 bases sitting between them. The germline V gene has CDR1 SGHRS and CDR2 YFSETQ. CDR3 DNA: TGCGCCAGCAGCTGGACCCTGCGGGGGGACTATGGCTACACCTTC. Amino acids: CASSWTLRGDYGYTF.

The genes are TRBV7-9 and TRBJ2-1, with 14 bases identical to TRBD2. The trim removed 4 bases at V and 6 bases at J, leaving 5 bases unmatched. CDR1 SEHNR and CDR2 FQNEAQ come from the germline V gene (reference sequence). This CDR3 has 16 residues. Here the CDR3 DNA reads TGTGCCAGCAGCTCGACGACTAGCGGGAGGGTCAATGAGCAGTTCTTC. It codes for CASSSTTSGRVNEQFF.

The chain has TRBV18 and TRBJ2-1, with TRBD2 matching over 8 bases. Germline lookup yields CDR1 KGHSH and CDR2 LQKENI. The CDR3 loop spans 15 amino acids. The V and J ends lost 2 bases and 7 bases, in that order; junction bases with no gene match: 7. CDR3 sequence reads: CASSPTSLAGNEQFF. DNA of the CDR3: TGTGCCAGCTCACCAACCTCATTAGCGGGAAATGAGCAGTTCTTC.

The rearrangement uses TRBV7-2 and TRBJ1-6; 9 positions match TRBD1. CDR1 and CDR2 (germline): SGHTA, FQGNSA. Trimming cost V 4 bases and J 6 bases; bases outside gene matches: 7. This CDR3 region has 16 residues. The CDR3 sequence is CASSSSGTGFNSPLHF. The DNA for the CDR3 is TGTGCCAGCAGCTCGTCCGGGACAGGGTTTAATTCACCCCTCCACTTT.

This clone appeared a few times. The rearrangement joins TRBV7-8 to TRBJ2-7; a weak D match, TRBD1 (6 bases). The CDR3 loop spans 13 amino acids. CDR1 SGHVS and CDR2 FQNEAQ come from the germline V gene. Trimming cost V 5 bases and J 3 bases, with 11 bases left between them. The CDR3 spells CASSTDSNYEQYF. The CDR3 nucleotides read TGTGCCAGCAGCACGGACAGCAACTACGAGCAGTACTTC.